This section outlines one TCR beta chain sequence together with its context. Its specificity is not known. This specimen comes from a study of cytomegalovirus exposure and HLA in healthy donors. All donors participated as healthy donors of bone marrow. 60 Vbeta and 13 Jbeta primers were used in PCR. The protocol was immunoSEQ multiplex PCR, while the TCRdb copy is restricted to in-frame clones and leaves out a portion. The sample data list 150,000 or so clones. Germline trimming cut 4 bases from V and 3 bases from J; bases unmatched to any gene: 6. CDR1 SGHNT and CDR2 YYREEE come from the germline V gene (reference sequence). This CDR3 comprises 17 residues. Findings and limits, study-wide: According to the study, roughly 160 TCR beta chains were cytomegalovirus-associated.

The rearrangement joins TRBV5-4 to TRBJ2-3, with 15 bases identical to TRBD2. This receptor was identified in a man aged 25-45 years in good health and CMV-seronegative. The specimen sequenced was PBMCs. CDR3 region: CASSPGLAGGETDTQYF. The CDR3 coding sequence is TGTGCCAGCAGCCCGGGACTAGCGGGAGGTGAAACAGATACGCAGTATTTT.